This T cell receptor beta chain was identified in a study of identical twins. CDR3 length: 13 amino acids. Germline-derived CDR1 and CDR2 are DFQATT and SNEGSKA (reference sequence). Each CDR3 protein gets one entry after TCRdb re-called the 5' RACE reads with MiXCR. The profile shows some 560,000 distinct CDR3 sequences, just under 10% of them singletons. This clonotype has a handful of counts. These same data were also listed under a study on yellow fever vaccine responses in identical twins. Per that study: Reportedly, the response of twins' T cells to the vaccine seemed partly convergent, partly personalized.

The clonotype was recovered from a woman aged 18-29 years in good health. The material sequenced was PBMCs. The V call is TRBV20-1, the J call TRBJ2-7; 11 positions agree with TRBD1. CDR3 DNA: TGCAGCCCCAAGGGACAGGGGGACTACGAGCAGTACTTC. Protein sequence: CSPKGQGDYEQYF.